This entry lists 25 T cell receptor beta chains sequenced from one sample in a study of a mutant IDH1 vaccine in newly diagnosed glioma. These receptors have no identified antigens. Produced via immunoSEQ multiplex PCR; TCRdb's table is partial and in-frame only. The data hold about 31,000 clones, with roughly 90% observed a single time. Time point specified: week 47, end of study. The vaccine gave 300 ug of a 20-mer mutant IDH1 peptide subcutaneously per dose. The sample in question was PBMCs, obtained from a glioma patient whose treatment included an IDH1 peptide vaccine. The receptors here all came from a middle-aged woman with glioma.

The chain links TRBV7-8 to TRBJ1-1, with TRBD1 as a possible D gene (5 bases). Germline CDR1 is SGHVS and CDR2 is FQNEAQ. Trimming took off 0 bases at V and 4 bases at J, with 12 bases between the two ends. This CDR3 region has 15 residues. The CDR3, as DNA: TGTGCCAGCAGCTTAGCTACGTCAGGGCTCACTGAAGCTTTCTTT. Its protein product is CASSLATSGLTEAFF.

CDR3 bases: TGTGCCAGAAGCTTAGAAAGGGATGAGGACAGGGAAACCTACAATGAGCAGTTCTTC. Translating gives CARSLERDEDRETYNEQFF. The rearrangement joins TRBV7-5 to TRBJ2-1; the table's D call, TRBD1, was not checked against the DNA. TRBV7-5 is deemed a pseudogene. The CDR3 consists of 19 residues.

This chain connects TRBV5-5 to TRBJ2-2; no definite D call. CDR3 size: 14 residues. Germline CDR1 and CDR2: SGHKS and YYEKEE (reference sequence). V lost 0 bases and J 1 base, leaving 4 bases between the germline ends. CDR3 coding DNA: TGTGCCAGCAGCTTGGTTTTGAACACCGGGGAGCTGTTTTTT. This encodes CASSLVLNTGELFF.

The chain has TRBV4-2 and TRBJ1-4, with D tentatively TRBD1 (6 bases). The CDR3 covers 19 residues. V lost 0 bases and J 5 bases, leaving 22 bases between the germline ends. Per germline, CDR1 LGHNA and CDR2 YNFKEQ. The CDR3 reads CASSQERRLWLGGNEKLFF. The CDR3 DNA follows: TGTGCCAGCAGCCAAGAACGGAGACTATGGCTAGGGGGAAATGAAAAACTGTTTTTT.

The gene calls are TRBV18 and TRBJ1-1; D perhaps matches TRBD1 (6 bases). Trimming took 2 bases from V and 0 from J, leaving 10 bases between them. Germline-derived CDR1 and CDR2 are KGHSH and LQKENI. The CDR3 extends over 15 amino acids. CDR3 amino acids: CASSPRGIMNTEAFF. CDR3 in DNA: TGTGCCAGCTCACCAAGGGGGATAATGAACACTGAAGCTTTCTTT.

The rearrangement uses TRBV14 and TRBJ2-7, with 7 bases aligning to TRBD2. Germline CDR1 SGHDN, CDR2 FVKESK. The CDR3 spans 13 residues. The V and J ends lost 7 bases and 5 bases, in that order; junction bases with no gene match: 8. The CDR3 DNA reads TGTGCCAGCACATTGGCGGGAGAGGACGAGCAGTACTTC. Its protein is CASTLAGEDEQYF.

This chain connects TRBV5-4 to TRBJ1-5; possible D gene TRBD1, 6 bases. Germline CDR1 reads SGHNT; CDR2 reads YYREEE (reference sequence). The CDR3 is 14 amino acids. The V gene lost 4 bases and the J gene lost 7 bases, with 15 bases spanning the gap. CDR3 sequence reads: CASSNQGQGQPQHF. In DNA form, the CDR3 reads TGTGCCAGCAGCAACCAGGGGCAGGGGCAGCCCCAGCATTTT.

This chain links TRBV18 with TRBJ1-1; D not certain. The germline gives CDR1 KGHSH, CDR2 LQKENI. V was clipped by 3 bases and J by 4 bases, with 18 bases between them. The CDR3 runs to 16 residues. The CDR3 DNA is TGTGCCAGCTCACCGGGTGTCGCGGCGGTGGGCACTGAAGCTTTCTTT. This encodes CASSPGVAAVGTEAFF.

The rearrangement links TRBV2 to TRBJ1-2, with D possibly matching TRBD1 (5 bases). The CDR3 is 13 residues long. The V end was cut by 4 bases, the J end by 5 bases, with 11 bases between. The germline V gene has CDR1 SNHLY and CDR2 FYNNEI. DNA of the CDR3: TGTGCCAGCAGTGCAGACAGAGATTATGGCTACACCTTC. Translated, it gives CASSADRDYGYTF. The complete variable domain, with remaining parts taken from reference TRBV2 and TRBJ1-2, reads EPEVTQTPSHQVTQMGQEVILRCVPISNHLYFYWYRQILGQKVEFLVSFYNNEISEKSEIFDDQFSVERPDGSNFTLKIRSTKLEDSAMYFCASSADRDYGYTFGSGTRLTVV.

CDR3 sequence: CASSFSHSNQPQHF. CDR3 nucleotide sequence: TGTGCCAGCAGTTTTTCCCATAGCAATCAGCCCCAGCATTTT. The chain recombines TRBV27 with TRBJ1-5; D unresolved. Germline values: CDR1 MNHEY, CDR2 SMNVEV (reference sequence). The CDR3 runs to 14 residues. V was clipped by 3 bases and J by 0 bases, with 6 bases between them.

For the CDR3, the DNA is TGTGCCAGCAGCTTAGGGTTCTGGCGGGGTCAAGAGACCCAGTACTTC. Protein product: CASSLGFWRGQETQYF. The rearrangement uses TRBV7-2 and TRBJ2-5; weak D call: TRBD2 (6 bases). The germline gives CDR1 SGHTA, CDR2 FQGNSA. This CDR3 contains 16 residues. V lost 1 base, J lost 2 bases, and 14 bases lay in between.

The chain recombines TRBV19 with TRBJ1-4; D might be TRBD1 (5 bases). The V and J ends lost 6 bases and 7 bases respectively, with 21 bases between them. Per germline, CDR1 LNHDA and CDR2 SQIVND (reference sequence). The CDR3 extends over 16 amino acids. The CDR3 sequence: CASRSPGAKVGEKLFF. Written as DNA, the CDR3 is TGTGCCAGTAGATCTCCCGGGGCCAAGGTCGGTGAAAAACTGTTTTTT. Together with reference TRBV19 and TRBJ1-4, the CDR3 gives the full variable domain: DGGITQSPKYLFRKEGQNVTLSCEQNLNHDAMYWYRQDPGQGLRLIYYSQIVNDFQKGDIAEGYSVSREKKESFPLTVTSAQKNPTAFYLCASRSPGAKVGEKLFFGSGTQLSVL.

The chain recombines TRBV6-1 with TRBJ2-4; D possibly corresponds to TRBD1 (6 bases). The V end lost 6 bases, the J end lost 2 bases, and 14 bases lay between the germline ends. This CDR3 has 15 residues. CDR1 is MNHNS and CDR2 is SASEGT in the germline V gene. CDR3 coding DNA: TGTGCCAGCAGAGATCCAGGGGAGACCAAAAACATTCAGTACTTC. This translates into CASRDPGETKNIQYF.

The rearrangement joins TRBV7-8 to TRBJ1-1, with a tentative D call TRBD1 (5 bases). The V end lost 2 bases, the J end lost 3 bases, and 13 bases lay between the germline ends. Looked up from germline, CDR1 is SGHVS and CDR2 is FQNEAQ. The CDR3 is made up of 15 amino acids. DNA of the CDR3: TGTGCCAGCAGCTTAACCGACAGCCTATACACTGAAGCTTTCTTT. It yields the protein CASSLTDSLYTEAFF.

The J gene is TRBJ2-1, the V gene TRBV4-2; 7 bases map to TRBD1. CDR3 length: 15 residues. V shed 3 bases, J shed 8 bases, and the junction held 10 bases outside the gene matches. Germline V gene lookup returns CDR1 LGHNA and CDR2 YNFKEQ. In DNA form, the CDR3 reads TGTGCCAGCAGCCACCAGAAGGGGGCTGGTTATGAGCAGTTCTTC. It yields the protein CASSHQKGAGYEQFF.

This CDR3 reads CASGQAATNEKLFF. For the CDR3, the DNA is TGTGCCAGCGGCCAGGCAGCAACTAATGAAAAACTGTTTTTT. The chain joins TRBV7-9 to TRBJ1-4; no reliable D call. Looked up from germline, CDR1 is SEHNR and CDR2 is FQNEAQ (reference sequence). The CDR3 runs 14 residues. The ends were cut back, 8 bases at V and 0 bases at J, with 10 bases in the middle.

The CDR3: CASSPVGADTQYF. In nucleotides, the CDR3 is TGTGCCAGCAGCCCGGTTGGGGCAGATACGCAGTATTTT. V usage is TRBV5-6 and J usage is TRBJ2-3; no clear D gene. In germline, CDR1 is SGHDT, CDR2 YYEEEE. This CDR3 has 13 residues. The V end lost 4 bases, the J end lost 4 bases, and 10 bases lay between the germline ends.

The chain combines TRBV2 with TRBJ1-2; 11 bases are shared with TRBD1. Germline V CDR1 and CDR2: SNHLY, FYNNEI. The V and J ends lost 2 bases and 2 bases, in that order; junction bases with no gene match: 7. This CDR3 region has 17 residues. Here the CDR3 DNA reads TGTGCCAGCAGTGAATTCGGACAGGGGGCGCGAAACTATGGCTACACCTTC. Translation gives CASSEFGQGARNYGYTF.

The rearrangement links TRBV4-2 to TRBJ1-5, with D perhaps matching TRBD1 (6 bases). The CDR3 length is 16 residues. V dropped 0 bases and J dropped 6 bases, with 15 bases sitting between them. Germline values: CDR1 LGHNA, CDR2 YNFKEQ. The chain's CDR3 is CASSQERTDTFQPQHF. CDR3 DNA sequence: TGTGCCAGCAGCCAAGAACGGACAGATACCTTTCAGCCCCAGCATTTT.

The rearrangement joins TRBV2 to TRBJ2-7; 11 bases align to TRBD1. J lost 3 bases, V lost 6 bases, and 7 bases had no gene match. Germline V gene data show CDR1 as SNHLY and CDR2 as FYNNEI. The CDR3 is 15 amino acids. DNA for the CDR3: TGTGCCAGCAGCCTTGGGACAGGGGGGATCTACGAGCAGTACTTC. Encoded protein: CASSLGTGGIYEQYF.

V is TRBV5-1 and J is TRBJ2-3, with TRBD2 identical over 8 bases. The J segment lost 4 bases and the V segment lost 0 bases, leaving 7 bases of the junction unmatched. Germline CDR1 SGHRS, CDR2 YFSETQ. CDR3 length: 16 residues. CDR3 sequence (DNA): TGCGCCAGCAGCTTGGTGTCGGGAGGGAATGCAGATACGCAGTATTTT. Amino acid sequence: CASSLVSGGNADTQYF.

V and J are TRBV4-2 and TRBJ1-4; D is uncertain. Trimming pared 1 base from V and 0 bases from J, leaving 9 bases between. Germline CDR1 and CDR2: LGHNA and YNFKEQ. CDR3 length: 16 amino acids. DNA of the CDR3: TGTGCCAGCAGCCAAGGTATCAGGACAACTAATGAAAAACTGTTTTTT. Amino acids: CASSQGIRTTNEKLFF.

The genes are TRBV29-1 and TRBJ1-2; no clear D. V shed 3 bases and J shed 3 bases, with 11 bases lying between them. Germline V lookup: CDR1 SQVTM, CDR2 ANQGSEA. The length of the CDR3 is 13 residues. The CDR3 coding sequence is TGCAGCGTTGATGAACCGAATCACTATGGCTACACCTTC. Protein product: CSVDEPNHYGYTF.

This clone was detected a few times. This chain connects TRBV7-9 to TRBJ1-4; D is ambiguous. Germline lookup yields CDR1 SEHNR and CDR2 FQNEAQ (reference sequence). V lost 4 bases, J lost 4 bases, and 13 bases lay in between. This CDR3 spans 15 amino acids. CDR3: CASSSPDGYNEKLFF. The DNA of the CDR3 is TGTGCCAGCAGCTCGCCGGACGGATATAATGAAAAACTGTTTTTT.

The gene calls are TRBV4-3 and TRBJ2-3, with D possibly TRBD2 on 7 matching bases. V dropped 0 bases and J dropped 0 bases, with 10 bases sitting between them. CDR1 and CDR2 (germline): LGHNA, YSLEER. The CDR3 is 16 amino acids. CDR3 DNA: TGCGCCAGCAGCCAAGACCGGGGGGCTAGCACAGATACGCAGTATTTT. This encodes CASSQDRGASTDTQYF.